The rows below give T cell receptor beta chains drawn from one sample of a study of metastatic and nonmetastatic thyroid tumors. With MiXCR, TCRdb reprocessed the PCR reads. The sample shows 25,000 or so clones, 15% of them seen only once. Sequenced material: blood. These receptors originate from a male donor with papillary thyroid cancer or a benign thyroid nodule (not recorded which). Some clones in this sample may be carry-over from other donors' samples. The CDR3 runs from the conserved cysteine through the conserved F or W. Fields, in order: D gene, V gene, CDR3 length, clone size, J gene, CDR3 protein, CDR3 DNA. A D gene is named only where the DNA matches it firmly. Size is stated for part of the rows, as once, few or many counts, or as a class when the clone is expanded.

D: TRBD2; V: TRBV5-4; length: 15; size: many; J: TRBJ2-7; CDR3: CASSLWASGADEQYF; DNA: TGTGCCAGCAGCTTGTGGGCTAGCGGGGCAGACGAGCAGTACTTC
D: NA; V: TRBV7-2; length: 13; size: many; J: TRBJ2-5; CDR3: CASSFPGRQAQYF; DNA: TGTGCCAGCAGCTTTCCGGGACGTCAGGCCCAGTACTTC
D: NA; V: TRBV27; length: 13; size: few; J: TRBJ1-5; CDR3: CAVSLSISVPQHF; DNA: TGTGCCGTCAGTTTATCGATATCTGTGCCCCAGCATTTT
D: NA; V: TRBV20-1; length: 14; size: many; J: TRBJ1-5; CDR3: CSASAETDSQPQHF; DNA: TGCAGTGCCAGTGCCGAGACCGACAGTCAGCCCCAGCATTTT
D: TRBD2; V: TRBV11-2; length: 20; size: NA; J: TRBJ2-7; CDR3: CASSLVYRGLAGESPYEQYF; DNA: TGTGCCAGCAGCTTAGTTTATCGGGGACTAGCGGGTGAGTCACCCTACGAGCAGTACTTC
D: TRBD1; V: TRBV12-3/TRBV12-4; length: 17; size: many; J: TRBJ2-5; CDR3: CASSGQGQPVGQETQYF; DNA: TGTGCCAGCAGTGGACAGGGGCAGCCTGTCGGCCAAGAGACCCAGTACTTC
D: NA; V: TRBV6-1; length: 13; size: many; J: TRBJ1-1; CDR3: CASSFGGDTEAFF; DNA: TGTGCCAGCAGTTTCGGGGGAGACACTGAAGCTTTCTTT
D: NA; V: TRBV11-3; length: 15; size: NA; J: TRBJ2-3; CDR3: CTSSSQGTSTDTQYF; DNA: TGTACCAGCAGTTCGCAGGGGACCAGCACAGATACGCAGTATTTT
D: TRBD1; V: TRBV6-1; length: 15; size: many; J: TRBJ2-5; CDR3: CASSEGTGGAETQYF; DNA: TGTGCCAGCAGTGAAGGGACAGGGGGCGCAGAGACCCAGTACTTC
D: NA; V: TRBV28; length: 11; size: many; J: TRBJ1-1; CDR3: CASSEDTEAFF; DNA: TGTGCCAGCAGCGAAGACACTGAAGCTTTCTTT
D: NA; V: TRBV6-4; length: 18; size: NA; J: TRBJ2-1; CDR3: CPTSDPSGLASRQNEQFF; DNA: TGTCCCACCAGTGACCCTTCGGGTCTAGCGTCTCGTCAAAATGAGCAGTTCTTC
D: NA; V: TRBV11-3; length: 15; size: many; J: TRBJ2-2; CDR3: CASSGGVAGTGELFF; DNA: TGTGCCAGCAGCGGCGGGGTTGCGGGCACCGGGGAGCTGTTTTTT
D: NA; V: TRBV19; length: 13; size: many; J: TRBJ1-5; CDR3: CASSILSGQPQHF; DNA: TGTGCCAGTAGTATCCTCAGCGGCCAGCCCCAGCATTTT
D: NA; V: TRBV9; length: 14; size: many; J: TRBJ2-5; CDR3: CASSVGSGEETQYF; DNA: TGTGCCAGCAGCGTAGGGTCAGGGGAAGAGACCCAGTACTTC